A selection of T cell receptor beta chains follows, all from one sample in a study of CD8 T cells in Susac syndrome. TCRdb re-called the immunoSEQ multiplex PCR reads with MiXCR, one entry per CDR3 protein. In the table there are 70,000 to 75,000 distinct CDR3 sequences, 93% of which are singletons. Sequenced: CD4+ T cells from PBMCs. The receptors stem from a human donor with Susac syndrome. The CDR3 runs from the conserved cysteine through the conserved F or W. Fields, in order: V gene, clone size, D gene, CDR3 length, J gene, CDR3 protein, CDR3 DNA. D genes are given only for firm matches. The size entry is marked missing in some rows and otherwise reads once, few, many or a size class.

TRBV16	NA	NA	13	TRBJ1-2	CASSPEQARGYTF	TGTGCCAGCAGCCCCGAACAGGCTCGTGGCTACACCTTC
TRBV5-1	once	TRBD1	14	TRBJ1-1	CASSLEQGTSEAFF	TGCGCCAGCAGCTTGGAACAGGGGACGTCTGAAGCTTTCTTT
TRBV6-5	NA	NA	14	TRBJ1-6	CASSYNPYNSPLHF	TGTGCCAGCAGTTATAATCCCTATAATTCACCCCTCCACTTT
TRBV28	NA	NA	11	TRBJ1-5	CASSFGRVKHF	TGTGCCAGCAGTTTCGGAAGGGTGAAACATTTT
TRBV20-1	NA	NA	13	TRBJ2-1	CSAQGGRGVLPFF	TGCAGTGCCCAGGGGGGTAGGGGGGTGTTACCGTTCTTC
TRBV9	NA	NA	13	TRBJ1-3	CASSVALVNTIYF	TGTGCCAGCAGCGTCGCCCTAGTAAACACCATATATTTT
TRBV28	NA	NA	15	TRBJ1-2	CASSLGRVFSYGYTF	TGTGCCAGCAGTTTAGGGAGGGTGTTTAGCTATGGCTACACCTTC
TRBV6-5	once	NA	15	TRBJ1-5	CASSHNRADNQPQHF	TGTGCCAGCAGTCACAACAGGGCGGACAATCAGCCCCAGCATTTT
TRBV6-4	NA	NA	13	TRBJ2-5	CASSDSLQETQYF	TGTGCCAGCAGTGACTCCCTCCAAGAGACCCAGTACTTC
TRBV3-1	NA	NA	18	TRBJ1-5	CASSQSGQGFLDNQPQHF	TGTGCCAGCAGCCAATCAGGGCAGGGTTTCCTCGACAATCAGCCCCAGCATTTT
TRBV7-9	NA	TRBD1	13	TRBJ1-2	CASSQDRVSGYTF	TGTGCCAGCAGCCAGGACAGGGTCAGCGGCTACACCTTC
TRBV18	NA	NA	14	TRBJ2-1	CASSPRETRGEQFF	TGTGCCAGCTCACCGAGAGAAACCCGGGGTGAGCAGTTCTTC
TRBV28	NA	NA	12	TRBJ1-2	CASKIRRRAVFF	TGTGCCAGCAAGATCCGGCGGCGAGCGGTGTTCTTC
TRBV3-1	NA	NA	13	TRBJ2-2	CASSQDATGQLFF	TGTGCCAGCAGCCAAGACGCTACAGGGCAGCTGTTTTTT
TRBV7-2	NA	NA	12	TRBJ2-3	CASSSNPNAQYF	TGTGCCAGCAGCTCAAACCCCAACGCGCAGTATTTT
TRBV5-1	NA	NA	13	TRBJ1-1	CASSLARPAEAFF	TGCGCCAGCAGCTTGGCCCGCCCCGCTGAAGCTTTCTTT
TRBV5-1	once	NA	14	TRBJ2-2	CASSPDLNTGELFF	TGCGCCAGCAGTCCCGACCTGAACACCGGGGAGCTGTTTTTT
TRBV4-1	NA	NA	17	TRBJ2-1	CASSQINWRQTYNEQFF	TGCGCCAGCAGCCAAATAAATTGGAGACAGACTTACAATGAGCAGTTCTTC
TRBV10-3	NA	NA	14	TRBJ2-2	CAISAGYSTGELFF	TGTGCCATCAGCGCGGGTTACAGCACCGGGGAGCTGTTTTTT
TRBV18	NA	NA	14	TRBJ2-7	CASSPPPRSYEQYF	TGTGCCAGCTCACCCCCCCCACGATCCTACGAGCAGTACTTC
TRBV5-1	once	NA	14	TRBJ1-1	CASSLEEGNTEAFF	TGCGCCAGCAGCTTGGAGGAGGGGAACACTGAAGCTTTCTTT
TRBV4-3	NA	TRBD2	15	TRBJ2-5	CASSPHGLAAETQYF	TGCGCCAGCAGCCCTCACGGACTAGCTGCCGAGACCCAGTACTTC
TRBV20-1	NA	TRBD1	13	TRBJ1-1	CSALRGPVTEAFF	TGCAGTGCCCTAAGGGGGCCGGTCACTGAAGCTTTCTTT
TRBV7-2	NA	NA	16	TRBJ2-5	CASSWQGSGNQETQYF	TGTGCCAGCAGCTGGCAAGGTTCGGGGAACCAAGAGACCCAGTACTTC
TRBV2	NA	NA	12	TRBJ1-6	CASRVRDSPLHF	TGTGCCAGCAGGGTCCGAGATTCACCCCTCCACTTT
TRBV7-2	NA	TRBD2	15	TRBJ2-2	CASSRPVAGAGELFF	TGTGCCAGCAGCCGCCCGGTGGCGGGGGCCGGGGAGCTGTTTTTT
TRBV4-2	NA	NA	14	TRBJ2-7	CASSQDPVTYEQYF	TGTGCCAGCAGCCAAGATCCGGTAACCTACGAGCAGTACTTC
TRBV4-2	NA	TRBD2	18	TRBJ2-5	CASSFGTRWAKNEETQYF	TGTGCCAGCAGCTTCGGGACTAGATGGGCCAAAAACGAGGAGACCCAGTACTTC
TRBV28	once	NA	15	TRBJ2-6	CASSSRASGANVLTF	TGTGCCAGCAGTTCCAGGGCGTCAGGGGCCAACGTCCTGACTTTC
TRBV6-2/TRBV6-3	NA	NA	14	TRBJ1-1	CASSYQHSNTEAFF	TGTGCCAGCAGTTACCAACACTCGAACACTGAAGCTTTCTTT
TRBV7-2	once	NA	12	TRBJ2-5	CASSPVGETQYF	TGTGCCAGCAGCCCGGTGGGAGAGACCCAGTACTTC
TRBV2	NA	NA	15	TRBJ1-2	CASSDFGRGVYGYTF	TGTGCCAGCAGTGATTTTGGCAGGGGTGTCTATGGCTACACCTTC
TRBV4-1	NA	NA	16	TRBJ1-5	CASRGLVDSPNQPQHF	TGCGCCAGCAGGGGTCTGGTAGACAGTCCCAATCAGCCCCAGCATTTT
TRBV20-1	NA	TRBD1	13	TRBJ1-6	CSGRTGRNSPLHF	TGCAGTGGTAGGACAGGCCGGAATTCACCCCTCCACTTT
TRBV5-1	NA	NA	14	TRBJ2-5	CASSLTGGEETQYF	TGCGCCAGCAGCTTGACCGGAGGGGAAGAGACCCAGTACTTC
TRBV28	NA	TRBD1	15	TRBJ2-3	CASTTLGQGSHTQYF	TGTGCCAGCACCACGCTCGGACAGGGCTCCCATACGCAGTATTTT
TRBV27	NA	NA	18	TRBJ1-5	CASSLFGGREYSNQPQHF	TGTGCCAGCAGTTTATTCGGGGGCAGGGAATATAGCAATCAGCCCCAGCATTTT
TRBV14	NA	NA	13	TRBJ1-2	CASSQDPGEGYTF	TGTGCCAGCAGCCAAGATCCGGGTGAGGGCTACACCTTC
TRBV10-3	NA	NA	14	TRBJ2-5	CAISIQGFQETQYF	TGTGCCATCAGCATACAGGGTTTTCAAGAGACCCAGTACTTC
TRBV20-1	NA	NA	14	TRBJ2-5	CSAIVGGAQETQYF	TGCAGTGCTATCGTTGGGGGGGCTCAGGAGACCCAGTACTTC
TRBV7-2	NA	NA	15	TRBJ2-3	CASSLGRGGADTQYF	TGTGCCAGCAGCTTAGGAAGGGGCGGGGCAGATACGCAGTATTTT
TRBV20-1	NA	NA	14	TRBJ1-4	CSAPRQGLNEKLFF	TGCAGTGCTCCCCGTCAGGGCTTAAACGAAAAACTGTTTTTT
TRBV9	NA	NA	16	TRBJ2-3	CASTSGGHPRTDTQYF	TGTGCCAGCACCTCAGGGGGGCACCCCCGGACAGATACGCAGTATTTT
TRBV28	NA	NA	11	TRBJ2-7	CASSFVGEQYF	TGTGCCAGCAGTTTCGTGGGCGAGCAGTACTTC
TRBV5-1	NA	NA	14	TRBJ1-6	CASSLEGSNSPLHF	TGCGCCAGCAGCTTGGAGGGGAGTAATTCACCCCTCCACTTT
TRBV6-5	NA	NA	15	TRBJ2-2	CASSLDSSNTGELFF	TGTGCCAGCAGCCTAGACAGCTCGAACACCGGGGAGCTGTTTTTT